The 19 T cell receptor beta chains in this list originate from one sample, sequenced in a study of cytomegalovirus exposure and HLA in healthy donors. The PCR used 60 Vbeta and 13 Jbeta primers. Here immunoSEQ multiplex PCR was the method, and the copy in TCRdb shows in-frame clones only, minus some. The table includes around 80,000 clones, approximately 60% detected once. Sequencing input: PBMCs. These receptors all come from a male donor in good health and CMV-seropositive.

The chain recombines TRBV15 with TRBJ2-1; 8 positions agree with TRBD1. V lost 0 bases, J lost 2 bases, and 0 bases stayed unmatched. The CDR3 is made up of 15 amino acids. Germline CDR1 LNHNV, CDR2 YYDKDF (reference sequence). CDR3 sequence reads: CATSRDRGPYNEQFF. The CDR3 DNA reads TGTGCCACCAGCAGAGACAGGGGGCCCTACAATGAGCAGTTCTTC.

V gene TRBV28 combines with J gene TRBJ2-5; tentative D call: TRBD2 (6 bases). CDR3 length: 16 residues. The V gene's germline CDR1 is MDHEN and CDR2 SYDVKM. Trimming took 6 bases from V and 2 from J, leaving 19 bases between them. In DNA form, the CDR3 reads TGTGCCAGCAGCCATGGTGTACCGGGAGTTCAAGAGACCCAGTACTTC. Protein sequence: CASSHGVPGVQETQYF.

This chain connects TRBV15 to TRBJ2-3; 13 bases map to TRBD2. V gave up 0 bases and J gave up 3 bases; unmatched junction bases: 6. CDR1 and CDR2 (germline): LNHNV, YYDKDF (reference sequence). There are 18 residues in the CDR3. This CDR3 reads CATSRDGGLAGTTDTQYF. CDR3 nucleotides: TGTGCCACCAGCAGAGATGGGGGACTAGCGGGGACTACAGATACGCAGTATTTT.

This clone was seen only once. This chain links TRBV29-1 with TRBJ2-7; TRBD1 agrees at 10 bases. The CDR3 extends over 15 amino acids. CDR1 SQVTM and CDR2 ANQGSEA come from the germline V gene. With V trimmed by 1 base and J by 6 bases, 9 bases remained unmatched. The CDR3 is CSVEVSGTGAGEQYF. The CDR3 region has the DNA TGCAGCGTTGAAGTTTCCGGGACAGGGGCAGGCGAGCAGTACTTC.

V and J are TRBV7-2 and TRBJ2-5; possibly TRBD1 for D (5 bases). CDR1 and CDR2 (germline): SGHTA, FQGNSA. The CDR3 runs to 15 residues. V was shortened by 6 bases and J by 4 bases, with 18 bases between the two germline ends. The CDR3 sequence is CASSYSPDTVETQYF. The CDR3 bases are TGTGCCAGCAGTTATTCCCCGGACACCGTAGAGACCCAGTACTTC.

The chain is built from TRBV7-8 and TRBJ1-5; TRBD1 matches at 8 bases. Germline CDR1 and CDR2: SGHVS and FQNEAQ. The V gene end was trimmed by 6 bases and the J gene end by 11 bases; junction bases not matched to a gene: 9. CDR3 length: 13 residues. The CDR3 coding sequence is TGTGCCAGCAGTTTAACGGACAGGGAAGCCCAGCATTTT. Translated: CASSLTDREAQHF.

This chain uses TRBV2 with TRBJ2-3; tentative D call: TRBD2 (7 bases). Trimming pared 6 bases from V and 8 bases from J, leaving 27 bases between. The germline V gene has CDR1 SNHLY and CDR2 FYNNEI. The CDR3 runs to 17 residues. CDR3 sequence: CASSTSRAGASLPTQYF. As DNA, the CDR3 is TGTGCCAGCAGCACCTCGAGGGCGGGGGCATCCCTCCCTACGCAGTATTTT.

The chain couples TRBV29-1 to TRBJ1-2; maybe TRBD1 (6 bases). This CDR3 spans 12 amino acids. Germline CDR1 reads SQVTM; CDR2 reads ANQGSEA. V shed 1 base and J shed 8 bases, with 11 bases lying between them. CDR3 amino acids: CSVEGGGQGYTF. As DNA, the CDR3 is TGCAGCGTTGAAGGGGGCGGACAGGGCTACACCTTC.

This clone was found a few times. The DNA of the CDR3 is TGTGCCAGCAGTCCCACGACTAGCGGGGCCACGGGTGAGCAGTTCTTC. This encodes CASSPTTSGATGEQFF. This rearrangement joins TRBV28 to TRBJ2-1; TRBD2 matches 11 bases. Germline assignment: CDR1 MDHEN and CDR2 SYDVKM. V was pared by 5 bases and J by 9 bases, with 12 bases of the junction left unmatched. The CDR3 runs to 16 residues.

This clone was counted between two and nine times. The DNA of the CDR3 is TGTGCCAGCTCCCTTCCAGTCCAGGACAGGGGCCATGGCTACACCTTC. Its translation is CASSLPVQDRGHGYTF. The chain employs TRBV18 and TRBJ1-2; 9 bases agree with TRBD1. The CDR3 length is 16 residues. Germline CDR1 and CDR2: KGHSH and LQKENI. Trimming at V came to 6 bases and at J to 6 bases, leaving 14 bases not matched to a gene. The whole variable domain, filled in from reference TRBV18 and TRBJ1-2, reads NAGVMQNPRHLVRRRGQEARLRCSPMKGHSHVYWYRQLPEEGLKFMVYLQKENIIDESGMPKERFSAEFPKEGPSILRIQQVVRGDSAAYFCASSLPVQDRGHGYTFGSGTRLTVV.

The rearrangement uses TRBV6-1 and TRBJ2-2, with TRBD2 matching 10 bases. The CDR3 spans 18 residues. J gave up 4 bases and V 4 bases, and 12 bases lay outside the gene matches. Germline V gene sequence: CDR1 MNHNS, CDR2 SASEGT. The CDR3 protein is CASSGPASSGRGTGELFF. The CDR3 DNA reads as TGTGCCAGCAGTGGCCCCGCCTCTAGCGGGAGAGGCACCGGGGAGCTGTTTTTT.

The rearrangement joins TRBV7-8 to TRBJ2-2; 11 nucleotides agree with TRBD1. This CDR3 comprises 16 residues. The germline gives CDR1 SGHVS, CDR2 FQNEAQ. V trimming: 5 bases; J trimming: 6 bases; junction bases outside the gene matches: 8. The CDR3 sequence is CASSPPRDRGSGELFF. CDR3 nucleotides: TGTGCCAGCAGCCCCCCCAGGGACAGGGGGTCCGGGGAGCTGTTTTTT.

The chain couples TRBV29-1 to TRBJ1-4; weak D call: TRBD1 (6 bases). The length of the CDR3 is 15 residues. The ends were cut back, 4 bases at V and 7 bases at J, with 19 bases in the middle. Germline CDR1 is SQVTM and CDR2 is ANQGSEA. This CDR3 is CSVARTEARSEKLFF. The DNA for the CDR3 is TGCAGCGTTGCACGGACAGAGGCCCGCAGTGAAAAACTGTTTTTT.

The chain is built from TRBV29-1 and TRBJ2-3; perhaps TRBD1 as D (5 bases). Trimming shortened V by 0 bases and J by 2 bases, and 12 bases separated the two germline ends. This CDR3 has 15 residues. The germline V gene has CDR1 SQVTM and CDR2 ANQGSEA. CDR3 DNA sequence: TGCAGCGTTGAAGACCCGACAGTTTTCACAGATACGCAGTATTTT. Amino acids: CSVEDPTVFTDTQYF.

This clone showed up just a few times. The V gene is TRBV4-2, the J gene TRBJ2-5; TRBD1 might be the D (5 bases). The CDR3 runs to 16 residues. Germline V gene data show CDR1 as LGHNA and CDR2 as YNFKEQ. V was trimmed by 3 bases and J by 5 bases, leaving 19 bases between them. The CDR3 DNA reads TGTGCCAGCAGCCACCAAGACACCGACAGTCCGGAGACCCAGTACTTC. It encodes CASSHQDTDSPETQYF.

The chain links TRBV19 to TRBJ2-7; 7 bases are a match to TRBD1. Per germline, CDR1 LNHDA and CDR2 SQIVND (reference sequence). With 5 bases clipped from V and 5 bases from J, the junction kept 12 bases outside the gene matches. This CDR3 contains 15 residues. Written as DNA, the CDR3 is TGTGCCAGTAGTCCCACGCAGAGGGGGCTCCACGAGCAGTACTTC. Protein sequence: CASSPTQRGLHEQYF.

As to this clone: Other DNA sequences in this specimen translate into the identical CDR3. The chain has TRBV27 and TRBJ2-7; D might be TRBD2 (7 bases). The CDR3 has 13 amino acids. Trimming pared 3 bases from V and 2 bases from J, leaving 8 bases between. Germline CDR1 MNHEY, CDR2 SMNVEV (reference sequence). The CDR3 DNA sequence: TGTGCCAGCAGTTTGCGGGGGCCCTACGAGCAGTACTTC. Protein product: CASSLRGPYEQYF.

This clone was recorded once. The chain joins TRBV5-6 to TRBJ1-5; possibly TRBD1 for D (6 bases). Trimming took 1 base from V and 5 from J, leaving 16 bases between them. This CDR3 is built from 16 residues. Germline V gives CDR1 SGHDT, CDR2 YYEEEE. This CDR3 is CASSLTGHGRDQPQHF. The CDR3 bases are TGTGCCAGCAGCTTGACAGGGCACGGCCGGGATCAGCCCCAGCATTTT.

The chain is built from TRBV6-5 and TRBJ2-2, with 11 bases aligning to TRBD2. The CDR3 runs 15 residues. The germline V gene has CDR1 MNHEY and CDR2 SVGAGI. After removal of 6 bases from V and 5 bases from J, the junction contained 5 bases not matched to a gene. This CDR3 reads CASRMRLAGTGELFF. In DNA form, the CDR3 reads TGTGCCAGCAGAATGAGACTAGCGGGGACCGGGGAGCTGTTTTTT.